This TCR beta chain was captured by sequencing in a study of shared clonotypes between healthy human individuals. Whole-study results and caveats: Tissues were not sampled, only blood, and their repertoires likely differ. Estimated richness values were generally larger in naive subsets than in memory subsets.

As defined, naive CD8 cells were CD45RO-negative and positively selected for CCR7, with terminally differentiated effector memory CD45RA+ cells excluded. Adult donors, all healthy and HIV-negative, had no recent acute infections or vaccinations. The method was immunoSEQ multiplex PCR; TCRdb's version includes in-frame clones alone and lacks a portion of them. The sample records about 590,000 clones, 95% being singletons. About this clone: Its antigen remains unidentified.

The specimen sequenced was naive CD8+ T cells sorted from blood. The receptor comes from a woman in her twenties or thirties in good health.

The CDR3 region has the DNA TGCGCCAGCAGCCAGAACCGGGACAGAGATGAAAAACTGTTTTTT. This encodes CASSQNRDRDEKLFF. The genes are TRBV4-1 and TRBJ1-4; 7 bases are shared with TRBD1. Germline V CDR1 and CDR2: MGHRA, YSYEKL. The CDR3 sequence is 15 residues long. V was clipped by 3 bases and J by 6 bases; unmatched bases: 7.